The clone carrying this TCR beta chain has a handful of counts. Its specificity is not known. These data come from a study of a mutant IDH1 vaccine in newly diagnosed glioma. Time point described: week 23, last vaccination. Every vaccination contained 300 ug of the mutant IDH1 20-mer peptide and was paired with topical imiquimod. Profiling relied on immunoSEQ multiplex PCR, and the TCRdb table lists in-frame clones only, not all of them. The sample comprises around 41,000 clones, more than 60% of which are singletons, and around 6.6% rests with the top ten. The germline V gene encodes CDR1 SGHRS and CDR2 YFSETQ. V gave up 4 bases and J gave up 0 bases, with 13 bases separating them. The CDR3 has 16 amino acids.

Sequences were derived from PBMCs, sampled from a glioma patient whose treatment included an IDH1 peptide vaccine. This TCR was sampled from a woman aged 40 to 55 with glioma. Some clones in this sample may be carry-over from other donors' samples. The chain recombines TRBV5-1 with TRBJ2-2; the D gene could be TRBD1 or TRBD2 (5 bases each). The CDR3 is CASSVAGTANTGELFF. CDR3 bases: TGCGCCAGCAGCGTAGCCGGGACCGCGAACACCGGGGAGCTGTTTTTT.